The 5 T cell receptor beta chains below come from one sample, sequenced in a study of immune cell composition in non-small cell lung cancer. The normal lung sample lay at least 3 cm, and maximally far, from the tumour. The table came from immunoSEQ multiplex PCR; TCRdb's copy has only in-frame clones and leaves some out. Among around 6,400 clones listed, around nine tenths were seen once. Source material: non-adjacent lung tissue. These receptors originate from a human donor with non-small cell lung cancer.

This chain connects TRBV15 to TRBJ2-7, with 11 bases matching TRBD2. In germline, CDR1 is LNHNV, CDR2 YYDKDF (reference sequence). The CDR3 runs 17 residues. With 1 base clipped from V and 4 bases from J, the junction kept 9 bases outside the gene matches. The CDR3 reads CATSRGRGGTSGYEQYF. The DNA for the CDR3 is TGTGCCACCAGCAGAGGTAGAGGAGGGACTAGCGGTTACGAGCAGTACTTC.

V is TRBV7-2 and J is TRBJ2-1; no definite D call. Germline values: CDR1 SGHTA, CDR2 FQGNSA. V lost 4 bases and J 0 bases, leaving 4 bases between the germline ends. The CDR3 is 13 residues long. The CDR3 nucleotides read TGTGCCAGCAGCTCCGGCTCCTACAATGAGCAGTTCTTC. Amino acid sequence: CASSSGSYNEQFF.

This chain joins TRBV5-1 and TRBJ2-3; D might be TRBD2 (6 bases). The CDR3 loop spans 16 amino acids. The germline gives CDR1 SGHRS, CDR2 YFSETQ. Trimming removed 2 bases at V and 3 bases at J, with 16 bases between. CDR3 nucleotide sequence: TGCGCCAGCAGCTTCGGTCCGGCAGGAGGGACAGATACGCAGTATTTT. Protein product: CASSFGPAGGTDTQYF.

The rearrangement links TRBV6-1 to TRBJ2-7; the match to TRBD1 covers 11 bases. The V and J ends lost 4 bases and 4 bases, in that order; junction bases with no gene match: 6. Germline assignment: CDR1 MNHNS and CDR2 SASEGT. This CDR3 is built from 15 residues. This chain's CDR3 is CASSVAGQGAYEQYF. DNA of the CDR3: TGTGCCAGCAGTGTAGCAGGACAGGGGGCTTACGAGCAGTACTTC.

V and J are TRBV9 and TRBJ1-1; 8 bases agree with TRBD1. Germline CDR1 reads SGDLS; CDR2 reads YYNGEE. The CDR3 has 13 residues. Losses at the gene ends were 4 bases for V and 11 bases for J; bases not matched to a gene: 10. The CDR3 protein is CASSIEGQGKAFF. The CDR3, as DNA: TGTGCCAGCAGCATAGAAGGACAGGGTAAGGCTTTCTTT.